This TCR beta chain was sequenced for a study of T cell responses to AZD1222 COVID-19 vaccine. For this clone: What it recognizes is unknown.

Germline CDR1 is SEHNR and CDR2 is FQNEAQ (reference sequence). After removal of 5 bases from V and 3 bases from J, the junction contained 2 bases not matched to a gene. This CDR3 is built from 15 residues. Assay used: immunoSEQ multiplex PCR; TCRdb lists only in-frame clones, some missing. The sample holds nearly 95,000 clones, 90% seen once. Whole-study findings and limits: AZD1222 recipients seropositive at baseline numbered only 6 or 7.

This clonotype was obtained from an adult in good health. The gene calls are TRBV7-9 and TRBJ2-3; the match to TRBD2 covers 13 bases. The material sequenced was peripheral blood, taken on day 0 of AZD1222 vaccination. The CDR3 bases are TGTGCCAGCAGCAAACTAGCGGGGGGGACAGATACGCAGTATTTT. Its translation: CASSKLAGGTDTQYF.